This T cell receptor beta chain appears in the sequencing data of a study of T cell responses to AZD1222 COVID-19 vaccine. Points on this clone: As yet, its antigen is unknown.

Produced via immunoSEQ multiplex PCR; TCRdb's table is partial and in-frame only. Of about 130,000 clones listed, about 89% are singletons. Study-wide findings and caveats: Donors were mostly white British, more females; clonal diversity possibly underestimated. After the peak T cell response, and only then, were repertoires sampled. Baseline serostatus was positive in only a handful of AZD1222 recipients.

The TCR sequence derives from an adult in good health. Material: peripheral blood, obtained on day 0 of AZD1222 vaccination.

This chain's CDR3 is CASSSAGTGGETQYF. In DNA form, the CDR3 reads TGTGCCAGCAGTTCCGCCGGGACAGGTGGGGAGACCCAGTACTTC. This sequence joins TRBV28 and TRBJ2-5, with 8 bases that match TRBD1. There are 15 residues in the CDR3. Germline CDR1 is MDHEN and CDR2 is SYDVKM. Trimming took 4 bases from V and 5 from J; bases not matched to a gene: 9. Combining the CDR3 with reference TRBV28 and TRBJ2-5 gives the whole variable domain DVKVTQSSRYLVKRTGEKVFLECVQDMDHENMFWYRQDPGLGLRLIYFSYDVKMKEKGDIPEGYSVSREKKERFSLILESASTNQTSMYLCASSSAGTGGETQYFGPGTRLLVL.